The clone carrying this T cell receptor beta chain was detected many times. This specimen comes from a study of identical twins. Each CDR3 protein is one row after TCRdb ran MiXCR on the 5' RACE reads. The data contain hundreds of thousands of distinct CDR3 sequences, around 6.1% of them singletons. This clonotype was sampled from a man between 18 and 29 years old in good health. The specimen sequenced was naive T cells sorted from blood.

The CDR3 protein is CASSAPGQHTEAFF. The CDR3 region has the DNA TGCGCCAGCAGCGCCCCGGGACAGCACACTGAAGCTTTCTTT. The chain recombines TRBV5-1 with TRBJ1-1, with 7 bases identical to TRBD1. With V trimmed by 4 bases and J by 3 bases, 6 bases remained unmatched. CDR1 is SGHRS, CDR2 YFSETQ, per germline. The CDR3 is 14 residues long.